Presented here are 17 T cell receptor beta chains from one specimen sequenced in a study of CD8 T cells in ankylosing spondylitis. From the 5' RACE reads, TCRdb called clonotypes with MiXCR, one entry per CDR3 protein. The sample has under 85,000 distinct CDR3 sequences; about 5% are singletons. Sequenced input: blood, either unsorted or a sorted T cell fraction (not recorded which). The receptors here all came from a male donor with ankylosing spondylitis or in good health (not recorded which).

Many counts were recorded for this clonotype. The CDR3 DNA is TGTGCCATCAGACTGCCACAGGGGTTAAACAATGAGCAGTTCTTC. Translated, it gives CAIRLPQGLNNEQFF. This chain connects TRBV10-3 to TRBJ2-1; 7 bases align to TRBD1. With V trimmed by 6 bases and J by 5 bases, 10 bases remained unmatched. The length of the CDR3 is 15 residues. From germline, CDR1 is ENHRY and CDR2 SYGVKD.

Many counts were recorded for this clonotype. The chain combines TRBV20-1 with TRBJ2-7; 10 bases are a match to TRBD1. The CDR3 extends over 13 amino acids. V shed 6 bases and J 6 bases; nucleotides not matched to a gene: 8. Looked up from germline, CDR1 is DFQATT and CDR2 is SNEGSKA (reference sequence). The CDR3 sequence is CSAPGQGDREQYF. In DNA form, the CDR3 reads TGCAGTGCCCCCGGACAGGGGGACCGCGAGCAGTACTTC.

In its sample, this clonotype was seen many times. The chain couples TRBV6-5 to TRBJ1-1; D unresolved. The V gene's germline CDR1 is MNHEY and CDR2 SVGAGI. The ends were cut back, 6 bases at V and 0 bases at J, with 17 bases in the middle. The CDR3 covers 16 residues. The CDR3 bases are TGTGCCAGCAGCCCCTGGCAGCCCCGTCTGAACACTGAAGCTTTCTTT. This sequence encodes CASSPWQPRLNTEAFF.

This clonotype has ten or more counts. V gene TRBV24-1 combines with J gene TRBJ2-1, with D unresolved. There are 16 residues in the CDR3. Trimming removed 3 bases from V and 0 bases from J, with 11 bases in between. Germline-derived CDR1 and CDR2 are KGHDR and SFDVKD. The CDR3 protein is CATSDPGPSSYNEQFF. CDR3 sequence (DNA): TGTGCCACCAGTGATCCCGGACCGAGCTCCTACAATGAGCAGTTCTTC.

The chain employs TRBV25-1 and TRBJ2-1; a possible D gene is TRBD2 (5 bases). Germline V lookup: CDR1 MGHDK, CDR2 SYGVNS. The ends were cut back, 4 bases at V and 8 bases at J, with 18 bases in the middle. The CDR3 is 15 amino acids. CDR3 nucleotides: TGTGCCAGCAGTGCCCCTGGACTGGGCCCCCATGAGCAGTTCTTC. This translates into CASSAPGLGPHEQFF.

Many counts were recorded for this clonotype. The chain is built from TRBV5-4 and TRBJ2-1; 10 bases line up with TRBD1. Germline lookup yields CDR1 SGHNT and CDR2 YYREEE (reference sequence). This CDR3 has 15 amino acids. V gave up 0 bases and J gave up 5 bases; unmatched junction bases: 2. The CDR3 DNA reads as TGTGCCAGCAGCTTGGAGGACAGGGGGAACAATGAGCAGTTCTTC. Amino acid sequence: CASSLEDRGNNEQFF.

This clonotype was detected many times. V is TRBV12-5 and J is TRBJ2-5, with D tentatively TRBD2 (5 bases). The CDR3 is 13 residues long. Trimming stripped 8 bases from V and 0 bases from J, with 10 bases between. Germline CDR1 is LGHNT and CDR2 is FRNRAP. The CDR3 nucleotides read TGTGCTAGTTGGGAGACTAACCAAGAGACCCAGTACTTC. Its protein product is CASWETNQETQYF.

This clonotype was seen many times. The J gene is TRBJ2-3, the V gene TRBV7-6; D call uncertain. The CDR3 sequence is 12 residues long. Germline V gene sequence: CDR1 SGHVS, CDR2 FNYEAQ. V lost 5 bases, J lost 5 bases, and 8 bases lay in between. The CDR3 sequence is CASSPLQDTQYF. The CDR3 DNA follows: TGTGCCAGCAGCCCCTTGCAAGATACGCAGTATTTT.

The chain uses TRBV6-2 or TRBV6-3 and TRBJ2-3, with 8 nucleotides matching TRBD2. The CDR3 contains 15 residues. The V gene's germline CDR1 is MNHEY and CDR2 SVGEGT. The junction had 0 bases not matched to a gene; V was cut back by 0 bases and J by 1 base. The CDR3 region has the DNA TGTGCCAGCAGTTACTCAGCGGGGGGCACAGATACGCAGTATTTT. Translation gives CASSYSAGGTDTQYF.

This clonotype came up many times. The chain recombines TRBV5-1 with TRBJ1-5; D possibly corresponds to TRBD1 (5 bases). The CDR3 totals 15 residues. V gave up 3 bases and J gave up 3 bases, with 13 bases separating them. In germline, CDR1 is SGHRS, CDR2 YFSETQ. The CDR3 DNA reads as TGCGCCAGCAGCTCCCGGCCGGACACCAATCAGCCCCAGCATTTT. Translation: CASSSRPDTNQPQHF.

This clonotype was observed many times. CDR3 sequence reads: CSARDRNREGFAYTF. The CDR3 bases are TGCAGTGCTAGAGATCGGAATAGGGAGGGCTTCGCCTACACCTTC. The chain uses TRBV20-1 and TRBJ1-2; the D is unclear. Germline CDR1 and CDR2: DFQATT and SNEGSKA (reference sequence). V was clipped by 0 bases and J by 10 bases, with 21 bases between them. This CDR3 has 15 amino acids.

There are many counts of this clonotype. The rearrangement uses TRBV5-1 and TRBJ1-2, with D possibly matching TRBD1 (5 bases). Between the trimmed V and J ends, which lost 5 bases and 3 bases, there was a span of 14 bases. CDR1 is SGHRS, CDR2 YFSETQ, per germline. The CDR3 has 14 amino acids. The DNA for the CDR3 is TGCGCCAGCAGTTCCCCAGGGATAGACTATGGCTACACCTTC. Its translation: CASSSPGIDYGYTF.

Ten or more counts support this clonotype. The chain combines TRBV5-1 with TRBJ2-3; D might be TRBD1 or TRBD2, each matching 6 bases. The CDR3 contains 15 residues. CDR1 and CDR2 (germline): SGHRS, YFSETQ. V lost 7 bases to trimming and J lost 3 bases, with 18 bases between them. CDR3 sequence (DNA): TGCGCCAGCGGGACCGGGGGCAGAGAGACAGATACGCAGTATTTT. Translated: CASGTGGRETDTQYF.

The sample holds many counts of this clonotype. The chain joins TRBV6-5 to TRBJ2-7; 8 bases agree with TRBD2. V was pared by 6 bases and J by 5 bases, with 6 bases of the junction left unmatched. Germline V CDR1 and CDR2: MNHEY, SVGAGI. This CDR3 is built from 13 residues. In DNA, the CDR3 is TGTGCCAGCAGCACCGGGAGGGGGGACGAGCAGTACTTC. It translates to CASSTGRGDEQYF.

This clonotype was counted at least ten times. V usage is TRBV19 and J usage is TRBJ1-4, with a tentative D call TRBD1 (6 bases). Trimming stripped 5 bases from V and 2 bases from J, with 12 bases between. The CDR3 spans 15 residues. CDR1 is LNHDA and CDR2 is SQIVND in the germline V gene (reference sequence). The CDR3 bases are TGTGCCAGTAGTCCCAGGGGTGCGACTAATGAAAAACTGTTTTTT. The encoded protein is CASSPRGATNEKLFF.

This clonotype showed up many times. The chain employs TRBV2 and TRBJ2-7; D unresolved. The CDR3 covers 13 residues. The germline gives CDR1 SNHLY, CDR2 FYNNEI. The ends were cut back, 5 bases at V and 0 bases at J, with 8 bases in the middle. CDR3 in amino acids: CASSPFTSYEQYF. CDR3 DNA: TGTGCCAGCAGTCCGTTCACCTCCTACGAGCAGTACTTC.

This clonotype showed up just a few times. This rearrangement joins TRBV7-9 to TRBJ2-5, with 10 bases fitting TRBD1. The ends lost 2 bases at V and 4 bases at J; junction bases unmatched: 7. Germline-derived CDR1 and CDR2 are SEHNR and FQNEAQ (reference sequence). CDR3 length equals 16 residues. This CDR3 reads CASSLSTGGMGETQYF. CDR3 coding DNA: TGTGCCAGCAGCTTATCGACAGGGGGCATGGGAGAGACCCAGTACTTC.